The 30 T cell receptor beta chains given below trace back to one sample, sequenced in a study of blood T cell repertoires in COVID-19 (TCRdb year 2020). The library was built by means of the immunoSEQ multiplex PCR assay. As stored in TCRdb, this immuneACCESS dataset retains in-frame rearrangements with V and J assigned. A fraction of the clones does not appear; measured against another copy, unresolved V genes explain less than half of the discrepancy, and the remainder lacks a known reason. The sample includes about 220,000 clones, with roughly 87% observed a single time. 1.9% of the sample goes to the ten largest clones. The sequencing input was peripheral blood. Receptor source: a man aged 40-55 years with active or convalescent COVID-19.

V gene TRBV2 combines with J gene TRBJ1-5, with 9 bases identical to TRBD1. The V and J ends lost 4 bases and 7 bases, in that order; junction bases with no gene match: 8. CDR3 length: 15 amino acids. Germline-derived CDR1 and CDR2 are SNHLY and FYNNEI. CDR3 loop: CASSGGGTGTQPQHF. The DNA for the CDR3 is TGTGCCAGCAGTGGGGGCGGGACAGGGACCCAGCCCCAGCATTTT.

The V call is TRBV6-5, the J call TRBJ2-1; TRBD2 might be the D (6 bases). Germline CDR1 MNHEY, CDR2 SVGAGI. The ends were cut back, 7 bases at V and 6 bases at J, with 19 bases in the middle. This CDR3 region has 15 residues. The CDR3 sequence is CASNTGGPSVNEQFF. CDR3 DNA sequence: TGTGCCAGCAACACCGGAGGGCCTTCGGTCAATGAGCAGTTCTTC.

This rearrangement joins TRBV6-5 to TRBJ2-7, with 7 nucleotides matching TRBD1. V lost 5 bases and J lost 5; bases outside the gene matches: 3. The germline V gene has CDR1 MNHEY and CDR2 SVGAGI. The CDR3 totals 12 residues. CDR3 region: CASSHTGDEQYF. CDR3 bases: TGTGCCAGCAGTCATACAGGGGACGAGCAGTACTTC.

The V call is TRBV9, the J call TRBJ2-5; TRBD1 agrees at 9 bases. The V gene end was trimmed by 3 bases and the J gene end by 6 bases; junction bases not matched to a gene: 6. CDR3 size: 14 residues. In germline, CDR1 is SGDLS, CDR2 YYNGEE. The CDR3 DNA sequence: TGTGCCAGCAGCGAGGGACAGGGAAGGAAGACCCAGTACTTC. This sequence encodes CASSEGQGRKTQYF.

The V call is TRBV11-2, the J call TRBJ2-1; D possibly corresponds to TRBD2 (5 bases). This CDR3 contains 16 residues. Trimming took off 4 bases at V and 3 bases at J, with 16 bases between the two ends. Germline V gene sequence: CDR1 SGHAT, CDR2 FQNNGV. CDR3: CASSSDSVTFYNEQFF. CDR3 in DNA: TGTGCCAGCAGCTCGGACTCCGTAACATTCTACAATGAGCAGTTCTTC.

The J gene is TRBJ2-3, the V gene TRBV30; possibly TRBD1 for D (6 bases). The CDR3 runs 12 residues. Germline V gives CDR1 GTSNPN, CDR2 SVGIG (reference sequence). Trimming shortened V by 2 bases and J by 8 bases, and 11 bases separated the two germline ends. CDR3 nucleotides: TGTGCCTGGAGTCTAGGGGGAAGTACGCAGTATTTT. It encodes CAWSLGGSTQYF. Full variable domain (outside the CDR3, taken from reference TRBV30 and TRBJ2-3): SQTIHQWPATLVQPVGSPLSLECTVEGTSNPNLYWYRQAAGRGLQLLFYSVGIGQISSEVPQNLSASRPQDRQFILSSKKLLLSDSGFYLCAWSLGGSTQYFGPGTRLTVL.

In nucleotides, the CDR3 is TGTGCCAGTAGTTTCGGACTAGCGGGGGCCTACAATGAGCAGTTCTTC. This translates into CASSFGLAGAYNEQFF. V gene TRBV19 combines with J gene TRBJ2-1, with 13 bases aligning to TRBD2. The CDR3 contains 16 residues. With V trimmed by 5 bases and J by 2 bases, 3 bases remained unmatched. The germline CDR1 and CDR2 sequences are LNHDA and SQIVND (reference sequence).

This clone has a handful of counts. The rearrangement uses TRBV5-3 and TRBJ2-7, with a possible D match to TRBD1 (5 bases). TRBV5-3 is identified as an open reading frame with a role that is uncertain. The CDR3 has 16 residues. The ends were cut back, 0 bases at V and 7 bases at J, with 20 bases in the middle. For the CDR3, the DNA is TGTGCCAGAAGCTTGGCTCGGTATGGACACCCTTTAGAGCAGTACTTC. It specifies CARSLARYGHPLEQYF.

The rearrangement links TRBV10-3 to TRBJ2-3; 8 bases align to TRBD2. Unmatched junction bases numbered 10, after V lost 3 bases and J lost 14 bases. CDR1 is ENHRY and CDR2 is SYGVKD in the germline V gene. The CDR3 has 13 amino acids. The CDR3 DNA is TGTGCCATCAGTGACCCGGGAGGGACGGGCCCGTATTTT. Its protein is CAISDPGGTGPYF.

The V gene is TRBV6-2 or TRBV6-3, the J gene TRBJ2-2; no reliable D call. This CDR3 is 12 amino acids long. Trimming removed 0 bases from V and 8 bases from J, with 4 bases in between. In germline, CDR1 is MNHEY, CDR2 SVGEGT. CDR3 DNA: TGTGCCAGCAGTTACTCGCGAGGGGAGCTGTTTTTT. This encodes CASSYSRGELFF.

The genes are TRBV27 and TRBJ1-1; D ambiguous. Trimming took 0 bases from V and 4 from J, leaving 21 bases between them. Germline V gene lookup returns CDR1 MNHEY and CDR2 SMNVEV (reference sequence). The CDR3 loop spans 18 amino acids. CDR3 amino acids: CASSLSIGRRGFGTEAFF. The CDR3 DNA is TGTGCCAGCAGTTTATCGATAGGCAGGCGGGGTTTCGGCACTGAAGCTTTCTTT.

The chain carries TRBV5-1 and TRBJ2-3; 7 nucleotides align to TRBD2. The V and J ends lost 1 base and 1 base, in that order; junction bases with no gene match: 3. This CDR3 is built from 15 residues. Germline CDR1 SGHRS, CDR2 YFSETQ. The CDR3 DNA sequence: TGCGCCAGCAGCTTGTTCAGCGGGGGCACAGATACGCAGTATTTT. Translating gives CASSLFSGGTDTQYF.

The chain employs TRBV10-3 and TRBJ1-1, with TRBD1 as a possible D gene (5 bases). V lost 4 bases to trimming and J lost 4 bases, with 16 bases between them. Germline V gene lookup returns CDR1 ENHRY and CDR2 SYGVKD. CDR3 length equals 15 residues. The CDR3 DNA reads TGTGCCATCAGTGGAACTCAGGGCCCGGGCACTGAAGCTTTCTTT. It codes for CAISGTQGPGTEAFF.

This clone occurred a few times. The rearrangement joins TRBV19 to TRBJ1-2; 9 nucleotides agree with TRBD1. With 6 bases clipped from V and 7 bases from J, the junction kept 9 bases outside the gene matches. The CDR3 loop spans 14 amino acids. The germline V gene encodes CDR1 LNHDA and CDR2 SQIVND (reference sequence). The CDR3 DNA reads as TGTGCCAGTAGCCGGAGACAGGGGGAAAGTGGCTACACCTTC. This gives the protein CASSRRQGESGYTF.

The rearrangement joins TRBV2 to TRBJ2-5; TRBD1 might be the D (6 bases). Trimming stripped 4 bases from V and 2 bases from J, with 8 bases between. CDR3 length: 13 amino acids. Germline V CDR1 and CDR2: SNHLY, FYNNEI. CDR3 amino acids: CASSGTVQETQYF. DNA of the CDR3: TGTGCCAGCAGTGGGACAGTACAAGAGACCCAGTACTTC.

This chain joins TRBV29-1 and TRBJ2-2, with 7 bases aligning to TRBD1. V lost 6 bases to trimming and J lost 6 bases; unmatched junction nucleotides: 4. Germline CDR1 and CDR2: SQVTM and ANQGSEA. The CDR3 contains 12 residues. CDR3 region: CSVTGAAGELFF. The CDR3 DNA is TGCAGCGTAACAGGGGCCGCCGGGGAGCTGTTTTTT.

The J gene is TRBJ1-1, the V gene TRBV19; D gene uncertain. The germline V gene has CDR1 LNHDA and CDR2 SQIVND (reference sequence). The CDR3 runs 16 residues. V shed 6 bases and J shed 5 bases, with 22 bases lying between them. The CDR3 loop is CASSLALDLRGTEAFF. The CDR3 bases are TGTGCCAGTAGCTTGGCGCTTGACCTTCGAGGGACTGAAGCTTTCTTT.

V is TRBV2 and J is TRBJ1-2, with TRBD1 matching over 9 bases. The CDR3 length is 12 residues. Germline V gene data show CDR1 as SNHLY and CDR2 as FYNNEI. With 7 bases clipped from V and 5 bases from J, the junction kept 2 bases outside the gene matches. CDR3 in DNA: TGTGCCAGCACGACAGGGGGGTATGGCTACACCTTC. It codes for CASTTGGYGYTF.

The chain employs TRBV10-3 and TRBJ1-1; TRBD1 matches 9 bases. Trimming at V came to 6 bases and at J to 0 bases, leaving 5 bases not matched to a gene. CDR1 and CDR2 (germline): ENHRY, SYGVKD. This CDR3 region has 15 residues. In DNA, the CDR3 is TGTGCCATCAGCCGACAGGGGGAATTGAACACTGAAGCTTTCTTT. It codes for CAISRQGELNTEAFF.

This clone has only a few counts. The chain has TRBV5-6 and TRBJ1-4; D gene uncertain. The V end lost 0 bases, the J end lost 0 bases, and 6 bases lay between the germline ends. The germline gives CDR1 SGHDT, CDR2 YYEEEE. The CDR3 sequence is 15 residues long. The CDR3 spells CASSLVGATNEKLFF. CDR3 nucleotides: TGTGCCAGCAGCTTGGTGGGAGCAACTAATGAAAAACTGTTTTTT.

To note about this clone: The sample contains more than one DNA sequence encoding this CDR3. The J gene is TRBJ1-1, the V gene TRBV28; 7 nucleotides match TRBD1. The trim removed 6 bases at V and 1 base at J, leaving 5 bases unmatched. CDR1 and CDR2 (germline): MDHEN, SYDVKM. This CDR3 has 14 residues. The CDR3 here is CASSSGTANTEAFF. The CDR3 nucleotides read TGTGCCAGCAGCTCCGGGACAGCGAACACTGAAGCTTTCTTT.

The sample holds one count of this clone. The V gene is TRBV4-1, the J gene TRBJ2-7, with D possibly being TRBD1 (6 bases). Trimming removed 0 bases at V and 2 bases at J, with 8 bases between. Germline-derived CDR1 and CDR2 are MGHRA and YSYEKL. The CDR3 has 14 amino acids. The CDR3 region is CASSQDTGTYEQYF. The CDR3 nucleotides read TGCGCCAGCAGCCAAGATACAGGGACCTACGAGCAGTACTTC.

V gene TRBV30 combines with J gene TRBJ1-1; the D gene is possibly TRBD1 (5 bases). This CDR3 has 14 amino acids. Germline assignment: CDR1 GTSNPN and CDR2 SVGIG (reference sequence). V shed 1 base and J shed 1 base, with 10 bases lying between them. CDR3 sequence: CAWSEDTRNTEAFF. CDR3 DNA: TGTGCCTGGAGTGAGGACACCAGGAACACTGAAGCTTTCTTT.

Written as DNA, the CDR3 is TGTGCCAGCAGCGACGGGACAGAAGAGACCCAGTACTTC. It codes for CASSDGTEETQYF. The rearrangement joins TRBV9 to TRBJ2-5, with 7 nucleotides matching TRBD1. With 3 bases clipped from V and 3 bases from J, the junction kept 2 bases outside the gene matches. CDR1 and CDR2 from the germline V gene are SGDLS and YYNGEE. The CDR3 has 13 residues.

CDR3 sequence: CASSPGGSLTDTQYF. As DNA, the CDR3 is TGTGCCAGCAGCCCCGGGGGGTCTCTCACAGATACGCAGTATTTT. V usage is TRBV7-2 and J usage is TRBJ2-3; 7 bases are shared with TRBD2. Per germline, CDR1 SGHTA and CDR2 FQGNSA. The V segment lost 5 bases and the J segment 2 bases; nucleotides outside the gene matches: 7. This CDR3 has 15 amino acids. The full variable domain, rest sourced from reference TRBV7-2 and TRBJ2-3, is GAGVSQSPSNKVTEKGKDVELRCDPISGHTALYWYRQSLGQGLEFLIYFQGNSAPDKSGLPSDRFSAERTGGSVSTLTIQRTQQEDSAVYLCASSPGGSLTDTQYFGPGTRLTVL.

V usage is TRBV24-1 and J usage is TRBJ2-2, with 10 nucleotides matching TRBD2. Germline V gene data show CDR1 as KGHDR and CDR2 as SFDVKD. CDR3 length equals 17 residues. V was clipped by 4 bases and J by 5 bases; unmatched bases: 9. The CDR3 spells CATSDHPSGGPTGELFF. The CDR3 DNA reads TGTGCCACCAGTGACCATCCTAGCGGGGGTCCTACCGGGGAGCTGTTTTTT.

The chain employs TRBV9 and TRBJ1-2; no clear D. The CDR3 length is 16 residues. The V and J ends lost 0 bases and 0 bases respectively, with 12 bases between them. Germline assignment: CDR1 SGDLS and CDR2 YYNGEE. The CDR3 spells CASSVDLGRANYGYTF. The CDR3 DNA follows: TGTGCCAGCAGCGTAGACTTGGGGAGAGCTAACTATGGCTACACCTTC.

The chain joins TRBV9 to TRBJ2-7; D uncertain. CDR1 and CDR2 (germline): SGDLS, YYNGEE. The CDR3 is 16 residues long. V lost 4 bases, J lost 4 bases, and 21 bases lay in between. The CDR3: CASSPPELTPLYEQYF. As DNA, the CDR3 is TGTGCCAGCAGCCCCCCTGAACTAACCCCTCTGTACGAGCAGTACTTC.

This rearrangement joins TRBV7-9 to TRBJ1-1, with D perhaps matching TRBD1 (6 bases). Germline CDR1 and CDR2: SEHNR and FQNEAQ (reference sequence). V lost 10 bases and J 5 bases, leaving 26 bases between the germline ends. The CDR3 has 16 residues. This CDR3 is CAITGGGRDLRTEAFF. The CDR3 coding sequence is TGTGCCATCACCGGGGGCGGGAGAGACCTGAGGACTGAAGCTTTCTTT.

The chain carries TRBV24-1 and TRBJ1-5; 9 bases are shared with TRBD1. This CDR3 has 15 residues. The V gene's germline CDR1 is KGHDR and CDR2 SFDVKD. V gave up 5 bases and J gave up 4 bases; unmatched junction bases: 5. In DNA, the CDR3 is TGTGCCACCAGTGGAGGGACAGGGTCAAATCAGCCCCAGCATTTT. It yields the protein CATSGGTGSNQPQHF.